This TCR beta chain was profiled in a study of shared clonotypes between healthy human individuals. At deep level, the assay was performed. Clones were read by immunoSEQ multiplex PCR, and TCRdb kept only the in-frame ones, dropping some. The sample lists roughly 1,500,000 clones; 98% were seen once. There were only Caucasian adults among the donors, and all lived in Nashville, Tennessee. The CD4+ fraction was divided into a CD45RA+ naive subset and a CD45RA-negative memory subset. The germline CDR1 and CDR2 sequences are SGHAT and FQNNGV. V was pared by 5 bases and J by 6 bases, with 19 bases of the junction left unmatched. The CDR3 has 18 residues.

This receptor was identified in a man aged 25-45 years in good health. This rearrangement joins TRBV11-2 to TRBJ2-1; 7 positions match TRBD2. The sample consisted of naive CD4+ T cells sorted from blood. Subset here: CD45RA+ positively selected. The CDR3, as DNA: TGTGCCAGCAGCGCACCGGAGCCTGGGGGGGTCAATGGCAATGAGCAGTTCTTC. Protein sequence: CASSAPEPGGVNGNEQFF.